This T cell receptor (beta chain) was captured by sequencing in a study of cytomegalovirus exposure and HLA in healthy donors. V was pared by 0 bases and J by 3 bases, with 7 bases of the junction left unmatched. Germline V gene lookup returns CDR1 SGHTA and CDR2 FQGNSA. CDR3 length equals 16 residues. Both 60 Vbeta primers and 13 Jbeta primers went into the PCR. Data came from immunoSEQ multiplex PCR; TCRdb stores just in-frame clones and leaves some out. Recorded here are 50,000 to 70,000 clones; the top ten clones represent roughly 9.6%. The rearrangement links TRBV7-2 to TRBJ2-7; 8 nucleotides line up with TRBD2. The sequenced material came from PBMCs. The TCR was taken from a man aged 45-60 years in good health and CMV-seropositive. CDR3 coding DNA: TGTGCCAGCAGCTTAGCTCCGACCGGGGGGGTCTACGAGCAGTACTTC. It translates to CASSLAPTGGVYEQYF.